The clone carrying this T cell receptor (beta chain) appeared many times. As yet, its antigen is unknown. This record belongs to a study of read filtering for tumor transcriptome and immune sequencing. Overall study context: Transcriptome libraries were built from DNase-treated RNA. General study points: Around 82% of IR-seq clonotypes had a single read, yet these held about 3.5% of reads. The CD138-negative fraction was mixed bone marrow immune cells, not pure T cells.

The library was built from about 370 ng RNA with molecular barcoded adaptors for alpha/delta and beta/gamma chains. TCRdb fed the reads into MiXCR, producing one record per CDR3 protein. The table lists tens of thousands of distinct CDR3 sequences, roughly 19% of them singletons. V shed 5 bases and J shed 4 bases, with 11 bases lying between them. The length of the CDR3 is 12 residues. Germline CDR1 is DFQATT and CDR2 is SNEGSKA (reference sequence). This receptor was identified in a donor older than 35 with multiple myeloma. The chain couples TRBV20-1 to TRBJ1-1, with D perhaps TRBD1 (6 bases). Specimen: a population of CD138-negative cells sorted from bone marrow. The DNA for the CDR3 is TGCAGTGCTTCAGGGGAGGGCACTGAAGCTTTCTTT. Translating gives CSASGEGTEAFF.